The rows below give T cell receptor beta chains drawn from one sample of a study of vaccination effects on CD4 cells after COVID-19. Method: immunoSEQ multiplex PCR; TCRdb's copy keeps in-frame clones and lacks some. The sample holds around 81,000 clones; around four fifths are singletons and the top ten take 0.85% to 1.2%. Antigens for these TCRs are unknown. The specimen was CD4+ T cells from PBMCs cultured with HCoV-OC43 spike peptides, collected after COVID-19 vaccination. The receptor set was obtained from a human donor who received a COVID-19 vaccine. CDR3s include the opening cysteine and the closing phenylalanine or tryptophan. Each record gives: J gene, clone size, D gene, V gene, CDR3 protein, CDR3 DNA. A D gene is named only where the DNA matches it firmly. Expanded clones are given a class, and other clones once, few, many or no size at all.

TRBJ1-1,NA,TRBD1,TRBV5-1,CASSLGGTGRDTEAFF,TGCGCCAGCAGCTTGGGGGGGACAGGGAGGGACACTGAAGCTTTCTTT
TRBJ2-5,NA,TRBD2,TRBV5-1,CASSLTSGGGETQYF,TGCGCCAGCAGCTTAACTAGCGGGGGCGGGGAGACCCAGTACTTC
TRBJ1-3,NA,NA,TRBV11-2,CASSLGPGNGNTIYF,TGTGCCAGCAGCTTAGGCCCGGGAAATGGAAACACCATATATTTT
TRBJ1-6,NA,NA,TRBV28,CATEPQGYNSPLHF,TGTGCCACAGAACCCCAGGGGTATAATTCACCCCTCCACTTT
TRBJ1-5,once,NA,TRBV19,CASSTRDTYQPQHF,TGTGCCAGTAGTACCCGGGACACCTATCAGCCCCAGCATTTT
TRBJ2-1,NA,TRBD2,TRBV29-1,CSVGTSGAQSSYNEQFF,TGCAGCGTTGGAACTAGCGGGGCTCAAAGCTCCTACAATGAGCAGTTCTTC
TRBJ1-2,NA,NA,TRBV30,CAWIYGSRDYGYTF,TGTGCCTGGATTTATGGGTCTCGGGACTATGGCTACACCTTC
TRBJ2-3,NA,TRBD2,TRBV3-1/TRBV3-2,CASSQMTSGGDTQYF,TGTGCCAGCAGCCAAATGACTAGCGGGGGTGATACGCAGTATTTT
TRBJ1-5,NA,NA,TRBV6-5,CASSLKSGGNQPQHF,TGTGCCAGCAGTCTCAAATCAGGTGGCAATCAGCCCCAGCATTTT
TRBJ1-4,once,TRBD1,TRBV18,CASSPVTGGTEKLFF,TGTGCCAGCTCACCAGTTACAGGGGGCACCGAAAAACTGTTTTTT
TRBJ1-1,NA,NA,TRBV6-5,CASRQRDGHTEAFF,TGTGCCAGCAGACAGAGGGACGGCCACACTGAAGCTTTCTTT
TRBJ2-3,once,NA,TRBV18,CASSPTGGPTDTQYF,TGTGCCAGCTCCCCGACCGGGGGGCCCACAGATACGCAGTATTTT
TRBJ1-1,NA,NA,TRBV6-5,CASSPATAGNTEAFF,TGTGCCAGCAGCCCCGCTACCGCGGGGAACACTGAAGCTTTCTTT
TRBJ2-3,few,TRBD2,TRBV11-2,CASSLGRTSGGTDTQYF,TGTGCCAGCAGCTTAGGGAGGACTAGCGGGGGGACAGATACGCAGTATTTT
TRBJ2-3,NA,NA,TRBV20-1,CSASQTSTDTQYF,TGCAGTGCTAGTCAGACAAGCACAGATACGCAGTATTTT
TRBJ2-3,few,NA,TRBV24-1,CATSMGGPRNTQYF,TGTGCCACCAGTATGGGGGGGCCTCGAAATACGCAGTATTTT
TRBJ2-5,NA,NA,TRBV24-1,CATSDLRGQETQYF,TGTGCCACCAGTGATTTGCGAGGGCAAGAGACCCAGTACTTC